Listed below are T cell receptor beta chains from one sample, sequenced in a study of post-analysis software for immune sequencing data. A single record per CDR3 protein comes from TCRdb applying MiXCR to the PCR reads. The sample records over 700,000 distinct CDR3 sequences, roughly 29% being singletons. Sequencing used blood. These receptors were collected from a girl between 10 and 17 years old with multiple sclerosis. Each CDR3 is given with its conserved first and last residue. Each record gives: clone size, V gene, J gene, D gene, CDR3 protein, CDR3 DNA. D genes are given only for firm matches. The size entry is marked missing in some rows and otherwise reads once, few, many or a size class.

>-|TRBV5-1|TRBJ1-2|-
CASSLGGKLIQNYGYTF
TGCGCCAGCAGCTTGGGGGGCAAACTGATACAAAACTATGGCTACACCTTC
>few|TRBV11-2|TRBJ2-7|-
CASSLPRGRAYEQYF
TGTGCCAGCAGCCTCCCCCGCGGCAGGGCCTACGAGCAGTACTTC
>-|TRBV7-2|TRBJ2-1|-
CAGSLEARGARSEQFF
TGTGCCGGCAGCTTAGAGGCCCGGGGGGCACGAAGTGAGCAGTTCTTC
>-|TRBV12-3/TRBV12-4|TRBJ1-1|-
CASRRLLLNTEAFF
TGTGCCAGCAGGCGACTCCTCCTCAACACTGAAGCTTTCTTT
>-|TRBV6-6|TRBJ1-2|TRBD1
CASSSTGTGRRGYGYTF
TGTGCCAGCAGCTCTACCGGGACAGGGAGAAGAGGGTATGGCTACACCTTC
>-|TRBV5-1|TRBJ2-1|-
CASSPTRQGLYNEQFF
TGCGCCAGCAGCCCGACCAGACAGGGACTATACAATGAGCAGTTCTTC
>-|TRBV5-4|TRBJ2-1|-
CASSLLALHEQFF
TGTGCCAGCAGCCTCCTGGCCCTCCATGAGCAGTTCTTC
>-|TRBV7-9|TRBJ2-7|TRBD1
CASSSPRGTGGFYEQYF
TGTGCCAGCAGCTCACCCCGGGGGACAGGGGGCTTCTACGAGCAGTACTTC
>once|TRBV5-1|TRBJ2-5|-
CASSFLLYQETQYF
TGCGCCAGCAGCTTTCTCCTGTACCAAGAGACCCAGTACTTC
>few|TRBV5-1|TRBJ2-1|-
CASSLTSTSYNEQFF
TGCGCCAGCAGCTTAACTAGCACCTCCTACAATGAGCAGTTCTTC
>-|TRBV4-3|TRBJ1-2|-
CASSQETGVDIGYTF
TGCGCCAGCAGCCAAGAGACAGGAGTTGATATCGGCTACACCTTC
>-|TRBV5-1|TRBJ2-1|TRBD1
CASREGQGKVNEQFF
TGCGCCAGCAGAGAGGGACAGGGGAAGGTCAATGAGCAGTTCTTC